This T cell receptor (beta chain) was captured by sequencing in a study of shared clonotypes between healthy human individuals (dated by TCRdb to 2020 to 2022). Background for the entire study: The cohort comprised a couple of women and three men aged 18 to 49 years. For each donor, CD4 naive and CD4 memory were each run on three plates, CD8 naive on two plates, and CD8 memory on one plate. To estimate repertoire size and how much clonotypes are shared between individuals, the study performed deep sequencing of blood TCR repertoires from roughly five healthy adults. To increase sequencing depth and limit assay-specific biases, TCR repertoire library preparation and sequencing were carried out by different laboratories using diverse techniques. Leukapheresis yielded between about 0.85 and 10 billion PBMCs per donor.

Using the deep immunoSEQ assay, TCR CDR3 regions were amplified from genomic DNA by multiplex PCR. For each cell subset, the extracted genomic DNA was distributed evenly across all wells of several immunoSEQ 96-well plates, and each plate served as one replicate. For sorted subsets, each replicate PCR was loaded with 200 ng genomic DNA, equivalent to about 30,000 T cell genomes. Purified libraries were measured with a Qubit 3.0 fluorometer, size-checked on a Bioanalyzer 2100, and measured again with the KAPA Library Quantification kit. A separate single-read 150-cycle Illumina NextSeq 550 flow cell was used to sequence each immunoSEQ 96-well plate. Per the authors' processing: Because the immunoSEQ output included only junctional sequences and no quality scores, the filtering could not be the same as the filtering used for full-length reads. Sequences were annotated with PyIR, a Python wrapper for IgBLAST v1.9, using IMGT germline references to assign V/J genes and CDR3. Reads were filtered out if the reads had weak V/J assignments (E-value above 1e-6), no CDR3, stop codons, out-of-frame junctions, or ambiguous translated residues. V3J clonotypes were defined by identical inferred V gene, J gene, and CDR3 amino acid sequence. To compute the percentage overlap between repertoires, the number of shared unique clonotypes was divided by the size of the smaller repertoire. Richness of each repertoire was evaluated using RTK rarefaction, the Chao1 estimator, and Recon v2.1 estimates of unobserved clonotypes. Generation probabilities for all TCRbeta clonotypes obtained by the gDNA method from a handful of donors were computed using OLGA. TCRdb retrieved this table from immuneACCESS and kept in-frame rearrangements only. Not all clones are present; in checked studies, unresolved V genes account for under half, and no reason is known for the remainder. The V and J calls and clone size come from that table; D and trimming were worked out from the DNA. The sample table holds over a million clones, of which approximately 76% were seen once. Of the sample, 1.4% to 1.5% falls within the top ten clones.

Including the terminal cysteine and phenylalanine, the CDR3 comprises 12 residues. Just CDR3 DNA is preserved here, 36 bases in frame from base 1. CDR1 SGHAT and CDR2 FQNNGV were looked up in the germline V gene. The germline ends are 7 bases apart after V is trimmed by 4 bases and J by 6 bases. The donors were healthy, HIV-negative adults with no recently reported acute infections or vaccinations. Every donor was a Caucasian adult residing in Nashville, Tennessee, USA. CD4+ T cells were enriched through magnetic negative selection, after which naive cells were positively selected on CD45RA and the remaining negative fraction served as the memory subset. Blood was collected by leukapheresis, and PBMCs were isolated by Ficoll-Histopaque density gradient centrifugation and then cryopreserved in liquid nitrogen vapor phase. Analytical flow cytometry was used to check the purity and quantity of each magnetically sorted T cell population. Genomic DNA was isolated from each sorted fraction and quantified by UV absorbance on a Nanodrop 2000c.

This clone was counted between two and nine times. It has no known antigen specificity. The sample holds no much larger clone one base away, and base qualities are not on file. Paper-wide results and their limitations: Sharing across several donors was observed for around 4.8% of naive CD4, around 3.5% of naive CD8, around 2.5% of memory CD4, and about 0.39% of memory CD8 clonotypes. Sampling was restricted to blood, and TCR repertoires in tissues likely differ from the TCR repertoires found in blood. The small number of donors limited the genetic and exposure-history diversity represented. Pairwise subsampling led to the expectation that sequencing depth would affect the degree of clonotype sharing among donors. Rarefaction of sorted-subset datasets indicated incomplete sequencing despite the large sequencing depth. Compared with non-shared clonotypes, the clonotypes found in all four sorted-subset donors had higher generation probabilities. Estimated clonotype richness was generally larger for naive than for memory subsets.

The sequence links TRBV11-2 to TRBJ2-4; the D element might be TRBD1 or TRBD2, as each aligns at 5 bases. The TCR originated in a man between 18 and 29 years old in good health. Sample: memory CD4+ T cells sorted from blood. The sample's cell subset or site label, decoded: CD45RA-negative fraction. The CDR3 protein: CASSSRGNIQYF. At the DNA level, the sequence is TGTGCCAGCAGCTCGAGGGGAAACATTCAGTACTTC.